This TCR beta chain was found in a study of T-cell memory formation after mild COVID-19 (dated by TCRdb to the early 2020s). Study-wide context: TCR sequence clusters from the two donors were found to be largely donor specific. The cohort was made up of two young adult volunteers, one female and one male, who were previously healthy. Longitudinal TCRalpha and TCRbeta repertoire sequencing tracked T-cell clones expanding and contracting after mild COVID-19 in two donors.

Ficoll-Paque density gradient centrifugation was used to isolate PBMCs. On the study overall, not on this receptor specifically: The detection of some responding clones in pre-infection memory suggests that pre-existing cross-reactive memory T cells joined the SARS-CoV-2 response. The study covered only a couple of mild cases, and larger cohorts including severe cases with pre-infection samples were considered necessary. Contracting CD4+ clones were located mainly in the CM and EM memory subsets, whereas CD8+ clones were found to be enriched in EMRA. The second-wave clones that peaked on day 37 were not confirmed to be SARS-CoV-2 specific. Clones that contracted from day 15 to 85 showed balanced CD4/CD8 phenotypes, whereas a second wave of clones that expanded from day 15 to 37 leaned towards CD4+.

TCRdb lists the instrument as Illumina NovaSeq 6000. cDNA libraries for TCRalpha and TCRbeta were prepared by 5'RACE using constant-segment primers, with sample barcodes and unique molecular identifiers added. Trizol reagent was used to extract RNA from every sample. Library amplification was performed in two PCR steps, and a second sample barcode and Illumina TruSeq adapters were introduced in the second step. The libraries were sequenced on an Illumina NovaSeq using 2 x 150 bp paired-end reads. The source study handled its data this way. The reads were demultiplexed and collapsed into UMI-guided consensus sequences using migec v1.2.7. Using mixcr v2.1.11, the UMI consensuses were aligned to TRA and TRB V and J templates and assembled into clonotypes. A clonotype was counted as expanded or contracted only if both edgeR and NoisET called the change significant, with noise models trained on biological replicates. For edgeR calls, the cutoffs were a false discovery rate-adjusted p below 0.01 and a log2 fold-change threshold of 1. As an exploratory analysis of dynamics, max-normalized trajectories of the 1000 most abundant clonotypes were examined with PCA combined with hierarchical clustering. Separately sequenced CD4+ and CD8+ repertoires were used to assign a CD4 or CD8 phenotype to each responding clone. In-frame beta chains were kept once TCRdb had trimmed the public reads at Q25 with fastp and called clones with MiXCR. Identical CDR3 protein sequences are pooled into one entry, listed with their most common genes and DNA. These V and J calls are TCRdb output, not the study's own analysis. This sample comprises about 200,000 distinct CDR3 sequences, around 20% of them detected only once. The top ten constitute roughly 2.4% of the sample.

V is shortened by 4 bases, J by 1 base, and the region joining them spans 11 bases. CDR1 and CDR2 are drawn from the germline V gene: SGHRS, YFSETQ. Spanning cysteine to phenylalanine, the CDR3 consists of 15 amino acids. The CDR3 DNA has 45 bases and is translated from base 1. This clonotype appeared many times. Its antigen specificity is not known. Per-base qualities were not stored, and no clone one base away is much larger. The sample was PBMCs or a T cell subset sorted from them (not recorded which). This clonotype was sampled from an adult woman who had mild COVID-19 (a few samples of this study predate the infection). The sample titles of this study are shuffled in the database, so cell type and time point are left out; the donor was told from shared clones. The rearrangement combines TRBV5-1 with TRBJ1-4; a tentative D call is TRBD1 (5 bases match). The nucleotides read TGCGCCAGCAGCCAGGGACGGGGAACTAATGAAAAACTGTTTTTT. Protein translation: CASSQGRGTNEKLFF.